Presented here are 28 T cell receptor beta chains from one specimen sequenced in a study of shared clonotypes between healthy human individuals. CD8 cells classed as naive were CD45RO-negative and positively selected for CCR7, excluding terminally differentiated effector memory CD45RA+ cells. TCRdb's table, derived via immunoSEQ multiplex PCR, lists solely in-frame clones and lacks some. Here the sample spans 550,000 to 600,000 clones, 95% to 98% being singletons. The specimen sequenced was naive CD8+ T cells sorted from blood. These receptors were obtained from a man aged 30 to 39 in good health.

This chain uses TRBV5-1 with TRBJ1-2; 9 bases align to TRBD1. The ends lost 4 bases at V and 6 bases at J; junction bases unmatched: 25. The CDR3 length is 20 residues. CDR1 is SGHRS, CDR2 YFSETQ, per germline. CDR3 DNA: TGCGCCAGCAGCCCGGAAACGGACAGGGGTATAGACTCGAACGTGCATGGCTACACCTTC. Protein: CASSPETDRGIDSNVHGYTF.

The J gene is TRBJ2-3, the V gene TRBV18; the D call may be TRBD1 or TRBD2 (5 bases each). Between the trimmed V and J ends, which lost 0 bases and 4 bases, there was a span of 8 bases. This CDR3 is built from 14 residues. Germline V lookup: CDR1 KGHSH, CDR2 LQKENI. CDR3: CASSPPVGADTQYF. In DNA form, the CDR3 reads TGTGCCAGCTCACCACCGGTGGGGGCAGATACGCAGTATTTT.

The genes are TRBV7-2 and TRBJ2-7; 10 bases are shared with TRBD2. J was trimmed by 3 bases and V by 5 bases; bases with no gene match: 7. Looked up from germline, CDR1 is SGHTA and CDR2 is FQGNSA. This CDR3 contains 15 residues. The CDR3 sequence is CASSQFSSGSYEQYF. CDR3 nucleotide sequence: TGTGCCAGCAGCCAGTTCTCTAGCGGGAGCTACGAGCAGTACTTC.

This chain links TRBV7-9 with TRBJ2-7; 7 bases match TRBD2. V was pared by 5 bases and J by 7 bases, with 14 bases of the junction left unmatched. Germline V gene lookup returns CDR1 SEHNR and CDR2 FQNEAQ (reference sequence). This CDR3 spans 15 amino acids. CDR3 protein: CASSPISHGGEEQYF. Written as DNA, the CDR3 is TGTGCCAGCAGCCCAATCTCACATGGGGGGGAGGAGCAGTACTTC.

V and J are TRBV7-9 and TRBJ2-2; D may be TRBD1 (5 bases). V shed 1 base and J shed 5 bases, with 11 bases lying between them. Germline V gene lookup returns CDR1 SEHNR and CDR2 FQNEAQ (reference sequence). This CDR3 region has 15 residues. The CDR3 nucleotides are TGTGCCAGCAGCTTAGTAGGGGCCGGTACCGGGGAGCTGTTTTTT. Its protein is CASSLVGAGTGELFF. Complete variable domain (other parts from reference TRBV7-9 and TRBJ2-2): DTGVSQNPRHKITKRGQNVTFRCDPISEHNRLYWYRQTLGQGPEFLTYFQNEAQLEKSRLLSDRFSAERPKGSFSTLEIQRTEQGDSAMYLCASSLVGAGTGELFFGEGSRLTVL.

V is TRBV28 and J is TRBJ2-5, with 7 bases aligning to TRBD1. The germline CDR1 and CDR2 sequences are MDHEN and SYDVKM. This CDR3 comprises 12 residues. Trimming at V came to 4 bases and at J to 5 bases, leaving 1 base not matched to a gene. The DNA of the CDR3 is TGTGCCAGCAGTTGGGACAGTGAGACCCAGTACTTC. Amino acid sequence: CASSWDSETQYF.

This sequence joins TRBV5-1 and TRBJ2-1; 8 nucleotides align to TRBD2. Germline trimming cut 5 bases from V and 7 bases from J; bases unmatched to any gene: 2. The germline gives CDR1 SGHRS, CDR2 YFSETQ. The CDR3 consists of 12 residues. The CDR3 bases are TGCGCCAGCAGTCCTAGCGGGAATGAGCAGTTCTTC. Its translation: CASSPSGNEQFF. Combining the CDR3 with reference TRBV5-1 and TRBJ2-1 gives the whole variable domain KAGVTQTPRYLIKTRGQQVTLSCSPISGHRSVSWYQQTPGQGLQFLFEYFSETQRNKGNFPGRFSGRQFSNSRSEMNVSTLELGDSALYLCASSPSGNEQFFGPGTRLTVL.

J is TRBJ2-1 and V is TRBV27; maybe TRBD1 (5 bases). CDR1 is MNHEY, CDR2 SMNVEV, per germline (reference sequence). This CDR3 spans 14 amino acids. Trimming cost V 2 bases and J 6 bases, with 11 bases left between them. The CDR3 spells CASSLHRQTNEQFF. CDR3 DNA: TGTGCCAGCAGTTTACACCGACAGACCAATGAGCAGTTCTTC.

This clone was observed once. One end of the junction varies from germline; a read error may be responsible. The chain couples TRBV2 to TRBJ2-7, with D uncertain. Germline V gene sequence: CDR1 SNHLY, CDR2 FYNNEI. The CDR3 has 9 residues. The CDR3 sequence: CASSARWVF. For the CDR3, the DNA is TGTGCCAGCAGTGCCAGGTGGGTCTTC.

V is TRBV7-9 and J is TRBJ2-1; D is undetermined. The V and J ends lost 5 bases and 0 bases respectively, with 5 bases between them. Per the germline V gene, CDR1 is SEHNR and CDR2 is FQNEAQ (reference sequence). The length of the CDR3 is 13 residues. The CDR3 sequence is CASSPSSYNEQFF. CDR3 nucleotide sequence: TGTGCCAGCAGCCCTAGCTCCTACAATGAGCAGTTCTTC.

V and J are TRBV27 and TRBJ2-2, with D possibly being TRBD1 (6 bases). Looked up from germline, CDR1 is MNHEY and CDR2 is SMNVEV (reference sequence). CDR3 size: 16 residues. V was trimmed by 4 bases and J by 1 base, leaving 13 bases between them. CDR3 nucleotide sequence: TGTGCCAGCAGTTCGCTCCGGACAGAGAACACCGGGGAGCTGTTTTTT. The encoded protein is CASSSLRTENTGELFF.

In this sample, this clone turned up a few times. The chain uses TRBV7-9 and TRBJ1-1; possibly TRBD1 for D (6 bases). The germline gives CDR1 SEHNR, CDR2 FQNEAQ (reference sequence). Trimming took off 4 bases at V and 0 bases at J, with 12 bases between the two ends. The CDR3 is 15 residues long. CDR3 protein: CASSSRGHVNTEAFF. DNA for the CDR3: TGTGCCAGCAGCTCCAGGGGACACGTGAACACTGAAGCTTTCTTT.

This sequence joins TRBV7-3 and TRBJ2-3, with D unclear. Germline V lookup: CDR1 SGHTA, CDR2 FQGTGA. CDR3 length equals 16 residues. Between the trimmed V and J ends, which lost 4 bases and 0 bases, there was a span of 14 bases. CDR3 amino acids: CASSSQPTTSTDTQYF. CDR3 coding DNA: TGTGCCAGCAGCTCCCAACCCACTACCAGCACAGATACGCAGTATTTT.

This chain connects TRBV2 to TRBJ2-1, with 7 bases fitting TRBD2. This CDR3 comprises 16 residues. Germline V gene lookup returns CDR1 SNHLY and CDR2 FYNNEI. V lost 7 bases to trimming and J lost 0 bases; unmatched junction nucleotides: 9. CDR3 nucleotides: TGTGCCAGCAAGGCCACTAGCGAGAGCTCCTACAATGAGCAGTTCTTC. Residues: CASKATSESSYNEQFF.

This rearrangement joins TRBV9 to TRBJ1-1; weak D call: TRBD1 (6 bases). The CDR3 contains 13 residues. Trimming left V 3 bases short and J 5 bases short, with 11 bases between. Per germline, CDR1 SGDLS and CDR2 YYNGEE. The CDR3 reads CASSAPRGTEAFF. In DNA form, the CDR3 reads TGTGCCAGCAGCGCACCCAGGGGTACTGAAGCTTTCTTT. The whole variable domain, remainder taken from reference TRBV9 and TRBJ1-1, is DSGVTQTPKHLITATGQRVTLRCSPRSGDLSVYWYQQSLDQGLQFLIQYYNGEERAKGNILERFSAQQFPDLHSELNLSSLELGDSALYFCASSAPRGTEAFFGQGTRLTVV.

The chain is built from TRBV6-5 and TRBJ1-5; D is ambiguous. The CDR3 sequence is 14 residues long. CDR1 MNHEY and CDR2 SVGAGI come from the germline V gene. The V end lost 6 bases, the J end lost 1 base, and 10 bases lay between the germline ends. The DNA for the CDR3 is TGTGCCAGCAGGGGGTGGCAGAGCAATCAGCCCCAGCATTTT. Protein product: CASRGWQSNQPQHF.

V usage is TRBV7-9 and J usage is TRBJ2-7; tentatively, D is TRBD1 (5 bases). This CDR3 has 14 amino acids. Germline loops: CDR1 SEHNR, CDR2 FQNEAQ (reference sequence). Trimming pared 5 bases from V and 7 bases from J, leaving 18 bases between. The CDR3 loop reads CASSAKGDSREQYF. The CDR3 bases are TGTGCCAGCAGCGCTAAAGGTGACAGCCGAGAGCAGTACTTC.

This clone showed up just once. The chain employs TRBV7-2 and TRBJ2-7; 7 nucleotides agree with TRBD2. Germline CDR1 and CDR2: SGHTA and FQGNSA. The CDR3 extends over 13 amino acids. Unmatched junction bases numbered 7, after V lost 5 bases and J lost 6 bases. The CDR3 nucleotides are TGTGCCAGCAGCCTCGGGACTATTAGCGAGCAGTACTTC. Protein: CASSLGTISEQYF.

Concerning this clone itself: Other DNA variants within this sample encode the same CDR3. The chain uses TRBV29-1 and TRBJ2-7; D perhaps matches TRBD1 (6 bases). CDR3 length: 12 residues. Germline-derived CDR1 and CDR2 are SQVTM and ANQGSEA. V gave up 6 bases and J gave up 1 base, with 10 bases separating them. This chain's CDR3 is CSVVTGSYEQYF. The CDR3, as DNA: TGCAGCGTAGTAACAGGGTCCTACGAGCAGTACTTC.

The genes are TRBV4-3 and TRBJ2-5; D may correspond to TRBD1 or TRBD2 (5 bases each). This CDR3 has 15 amino acids. CDR1 and CDR2 from the germline V gene are LGHNA and YSLEER. V lost 3 bases and J lost 1, with 12 bases in between. The CDR3 is CASSQRGSSQETQYF. The CDR3 DNA reads as TGCGCCAGCAGCCAGAGGGGATCCTCCCAAGAGACCCAGTACTTC.

This chain links TRBV15 with TRBJ1-2; 12 bases are a match to TRBD1. The CDR3 is made up of 17 amino acids. The ends lost 5 bases at V and 1 base at J; junction bases unmatched: 8. Germline values: CDR1 LNHNV, CDR2 YYDKDF (reference sequence). The CDR3, as DNA: TGTGCCACCAGCGCTCCGGGACAGGGGGCGCGTAACTATGGCTACACCTTC. This translates into CATSAPGQGARNYGYTF.

The genes are TRBV15 and TRBJ1-4; 7 bases are shared with TRBD1. From germline, CDR1 is LNHNV and CDR2 YYDKDF (reference sequence). J lost 0 bases, V lost 1 base, and 8 bases had no gene match. The CDR3 has 18 amino acids. The CDR3 loop reads CATSRVSGTDPTNEKLFF. CDR3 sequence (DNA): TGTGCCACCAGCAGAGTATCCGGGACAGACCCAACTAATGAAAAACTGTTTTTT. Full variable domain (outside the CDR3, taken from reference TRBV15 and TRBJ1-4): DAMVIQNPRYQVTQFGKPVTLSCSQTLNHNVMYWYQQKSSQAPKLLFHYYDKDFNNEADTPDNFQSRRPNTSFCFLDIRSPGLGDTAMYLCATSRVSGTDPTNEKLFFGSGTQLSVL.

V and J are TRBV27 and TRBJ2-1; 9 bases agree with TRBD1. The V gene's germline CDR1 is MNHEY and CDR2 SMNVEV (reference sequence). CDR3 length equals 15 residues. With 5 bases clipped from V and 6 bases from J, the junction kept 8 bases outside the gene matches. CDR3 sequence: CASSLWTGVPNEQFF. CDR3 coding DNA: TGTGCCAGCAGTCTTTGGACAGGGGTACCCAATGAGCAGTTCTTC.

This rearrangement joins TRBV19 to TRBJ2-1; D not resolved. V lost 2 bases to trimming and J lost 4 bases, with 9 bases between them. Germline values: CDR1 LNHDA, CDR2 SQIVND (reference sequence). The CDR3 contains 14 residues. The CDR3 sequence is CASSISGRYNEQFF. CDR3 DNA sequence: TGTGCCAGTAGTATAAGTGGCAGGTACAATGAGCAGTTCTTC.

This clone was observed once. A read error may be the cause here, since a much bigger clone is one base away. This sample includes further DNA sequences coding for the same CDR3. The chain carries TRBV11-2 and TRBJ2-5; D uncertain. The V end lost 2 bases, the J end lost 3 bases, and 4 bases lay between the germline ends. Germline assignment: CDR1 SGHAT and CDR2 FQNNGV. This CDR3 has 12 amino acids. The CDR3 loop reads CASSLLEETQYF. CDR3 in DNA: TGTGCCAGCAGCTTATTGGAAGAGACCCAGTACTTC. Full variable domain (rest looked up from reference TRBV11-2 and TRBJ2-5): EAGVAQSPRYKIIEKRQSVAFWCNPISGHATLYWYQQILGQGPKLLIQFQNNGVVDDSQLPKDRFSAERLKGVDSTLKIQPAKLEDSAVYLCASSLLEETQYFGPGTRLLVL.

The DNA of the CDR3 is TGTGCCAGCAGTCTGACCCCGAAAGCTTTCTTT. Amino acids: CASSLTPKAFF. The chain couples TRBV28 to TRBJ1-1, with D unresolved. Germline V CDR1 and CDR2: MDHEN, SYDVKM. The CDR3 consists of 11 residues. V was clipped by 5 bases and J by 9 bases, with 10 bases between them.

This clone was seen only a few times. The chain recombines TRBV27 with TRBJ2-7; 7 nucleotides agree with TRBD2. CDR3 length equals 15 residues. Losses at the gene ends were 8 bases for V and 1 base for J; bases not matched to a gene: 11. Germline CDR1 is MNHEY and CDR2 is SMNVEV (reference sequence). CDR3: CASARLRDYSYEQYF. The CDR3 region has the DNA TGTGCCAGCGCTCGCCTCCGGGACTATTCCTACGAGCAGTACTTC.

The chain recombines TRBV9 with TRBJ2-5, with 7 bases identical to TRBD2. Germline CDR1 and CDR2: SGDLS and YYNGEE. V was clipped by 4 bases and J by 4 bases; unmatched bases: 7. The CDR3 contains 14 residues. The CDR3 coding sequence is TGTGCCAGCAGCCGACCTACTAGCGTAGAGACCCAGTACTTC. Translating gives CASSRPTSVETQYF.